What follows describes a single T cell receptor (beta chain). Donors were nominally healthy when sampled, though unrecorded immune exposures were likely. With 60 Vbeta and 13 Jbeta primers, the PCR was carried out. Produced via immunoSEQ multiplex PCR; TCRdb's table is partial and in-frame only. The sample shows 160,000 or so clones, about 80% of them seen only once. This CDR3 region has 14 residues. The V gene lost 5 bases and the J gene lost 4 bases, with 10 bases spanning the gap. Germline-derived CDR1 and CDR2 are SGDLS and YYNGEE. The data stem from a study of cytomegalovirus exposure and HLA in healthy donors.

The rearrangement joins TRBV9 to TRBJ2-6; possible D gene TRBD1, 5 bases. The sequence was obtained from a man aged 25 to 40 in good health and CMV-seropositive. Sequences were obtained from PBMCs. The CDR3 is CASSDKGGANVLTF. CDR3 DNA: TGTGCCAGCAGTGACAAGGGGGGGGCCAACGTCCTGACTTTC.